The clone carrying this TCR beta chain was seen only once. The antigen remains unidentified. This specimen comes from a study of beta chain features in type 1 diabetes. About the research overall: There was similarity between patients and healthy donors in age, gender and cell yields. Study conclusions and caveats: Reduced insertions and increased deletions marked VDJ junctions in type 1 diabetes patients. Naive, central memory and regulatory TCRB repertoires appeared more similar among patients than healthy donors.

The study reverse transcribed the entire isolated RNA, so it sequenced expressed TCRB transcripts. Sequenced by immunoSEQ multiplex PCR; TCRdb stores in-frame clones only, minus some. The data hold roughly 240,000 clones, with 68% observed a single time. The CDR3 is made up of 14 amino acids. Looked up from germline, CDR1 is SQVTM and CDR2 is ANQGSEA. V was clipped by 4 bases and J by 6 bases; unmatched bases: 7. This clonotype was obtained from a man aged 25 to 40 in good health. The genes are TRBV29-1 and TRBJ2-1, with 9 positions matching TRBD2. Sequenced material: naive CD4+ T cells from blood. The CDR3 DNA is TGCAGCGTTGCACTTAGCGGGAGCTTCAATGAGCAGTTCTTC. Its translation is CSVALSGSFNEQFF.